This T cell receptor beta chain is drawn from a study of cytomegalovirus exposure and HLA in healthy donors. PCR was performed using 60 Vbeta and 13 Jbeta primers. Some clones are missing from TCRdb's copy, which holds only in-frame ones; the method was immunoSEQ multiplex PCR. Seen here are roughly 200,000 clones, around four fifths observed once, and the top ten hold 1.6%. For this clone: The antigen is undetermined.

The V segment lost 4 bases and the J segment 2 bases; nucleotides outside the gene matches: 2. Germline CDR1 reads MDHEN; CDR2 reads SYDVKM. The CDR3 length is 15 residues. Whole-study results and caveats: In a later analysis, parvovirus B19, influenza, CMV and Epstein-Barr virus appeared linked to several top co-occurrence clusters. High specificity and sensitivity for cytomegalovirus status were reported for the classifier. On later analysis, the bulk of CMV-associated TCR beta chains appeared to be HLA-restricted.

The V gene is TRBV28, the J gene TRBJ1-1; 12 bases line up with TRBD1. The sequencing input was PBMCs. This clonotype was sampled from a man aged 50 to 60 in good health and CMV-seronegative. The CDR3 nucleotides read TGTGCCAGCAGTTCGGGACAGGGGGCAAACACTGAAGCTTTCTTT. Translation: CASSSGQGANTEAFF.